Listed here is a single T cell receptor beta chain. This specimen comes from a study of blood T cell repertoires in COVID-19. Study context: Material from acute and convalescent COVID-19 was sourced from the United States, Italy and Spain. T cells, B-cell-depleted T cells, or PBMCs supplied cDNA or gDNA.

Authors' processing steps: Reference gene primers were amplified, and this amplification served to estimate nucleated cell counts. Method: immunoSEQ multiplex PCR; TCRdb's copy keeps in-frame clones and lacks some. V, J and clone size reflect that table, while D and trimming were determined from the DNA. In the table there are tens of thousands of clones, roughly 84% of which are singletons. This CDR3 spans 16 amino acids. From germline, CDR1 is SGHRS and CDR2 YFSETQ. Trimming removed 3 bases from V and 0 bases from J, with 14 bases in between. The TCR originated in a human donor with active COVID-19. The donor label of this sample is uncertain. The chain employs TRBV5-1 and TRBJ2-3, with TRBD2 as a possible D gene (6 bases). The sequenced material came from peripheral blood. CDR3 loop: CASSSSLAPSTDTQYF. Written as DNA, the CDR3 is TGCGCCAGCAGCTCATCACTAGCCCCTAGCACAGATACGCAGTATTTT.